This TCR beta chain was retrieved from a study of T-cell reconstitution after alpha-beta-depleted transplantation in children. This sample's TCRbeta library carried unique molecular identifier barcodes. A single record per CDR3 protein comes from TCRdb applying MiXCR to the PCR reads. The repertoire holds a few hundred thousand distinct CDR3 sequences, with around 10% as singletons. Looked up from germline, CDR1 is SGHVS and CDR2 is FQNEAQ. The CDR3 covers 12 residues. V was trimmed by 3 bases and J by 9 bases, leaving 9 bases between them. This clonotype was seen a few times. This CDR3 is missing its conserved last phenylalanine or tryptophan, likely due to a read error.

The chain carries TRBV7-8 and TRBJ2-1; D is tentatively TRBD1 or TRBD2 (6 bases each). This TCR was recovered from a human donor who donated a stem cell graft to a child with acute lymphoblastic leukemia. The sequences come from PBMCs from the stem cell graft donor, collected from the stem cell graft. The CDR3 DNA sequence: TGTGCCAGCAGCTTTAGGGGGGCTGAGCAGTTCTAC. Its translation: CASSFRGAEQFY.